What follows are 7 T cell receptor beta chains derived from one specimen sequenced in a study of T cells in tuberculosis. Repertoires were generated with immunoSEQ multiplex PCR, while TCRdb's copy carries only in-frame clones and drops some. The sample yields roughly 30,000 clones, approximately 91% seen once. The sample was PBMCs. These receptors came from a donor aged 10-29 years with latent tuberculosis or without tuberculosis infection.

The rearrangement uses TRBV5-1 and TRBJ2-6, with 7 nucleotides matching TRBD1. The CDR3 extends over 16 amino acids. V lost 1 base and J lost 4; bases outside the gene matches: 5. Germline CDR1 SGHRS, CDR2 YFSETQ. CDR3 amino acids: CASSLTGAGGANVLTF. Here the CDR3 DNA reads TGCGCCAGCAGCTTGACAGGGGCGGGCGGGGCCAACGTCCTGACTTTC.

The J gene is TRBJ2-3, the V gene TRBV11-2; possibly TRBD2 for D (6 bases). Germline values: CDR1 SGHAT, CDR2 FQNNGV. The CDR3 spans 15 residues. The V and J ends lost 6 bases and 3 bases respectively, with 16 bases between them. The CDR3 DNA reads as TGTGCCAGCAGTCACGTGGCGGGAAGAACAGATACGCAGTATTTT. Its protein is CASSHVAGRTDTQYF.

This clone showed up just a few times. V gene TRBV7-2 combines with J gene TRBJ2-7, with 9 bases lining up with TRBD2. Germline-derived CDR1 and CDR2 are SGHTA and FQGNSA. J lost 2 bases, V lost 3 bases, and 2 bases had no gene match. The CDR3 is made up of 14 amino acids. CDR3 sequence reads: CASSFAGGPYEQYF. The CDR3 DNA sequence: TGTGCCAGCAGCTTTGCGGGAGGGCCCTACGAGCAGTACTTC.

The chain recombines TRBV10-3 with TRBJ1-1; D ambiguous. The V and J ends lost 3 bases and 4 bases respectively, with 18 bases between them. CDR1 is ENHRY, CDR2 SYGVKD, per germline. The CDR3 sequence is 16 residues long. The CDR3: CAISDMPRARGTEAFF. The CDR3 DNA reads as TGTGCCATCAGTGATATGCCGAGAGCTCGAGGCACTGAAGCTTTCTTT.

This sequence joins TRBV7-9 and TRBJ1-2; the D is unclear. The CDR3 spans 13 residues. Between the trimmed V and J ends, which lost 7 bases and 8 bases, there was a span of 17 bases. Germline V gene lookup returns CDR1 SEHNR and CDR2 FQNEAQ (reference sequence). CDR3 amino acids: CASITIKVSGYTF. CDR3 nucleotide sequence: TGTGCCAGCATAACCATCAAGGTTAGCGGCTACACCTTC.

The chain joins TRBV19 to TRBJ1-2; D may be TRBD1 (5 bases). This CDR3 region has 13 residues. The V end was cut by 5 bases, the J end by 4 bases, with 11 bases between. Germline CDR1 LNHDA, CDR2 SQIVND (reference sequence). In nucleotides, the CDR3 is TGTGCCAGTAGTTTATTGACAGCCTATGGCTACACCTTC. Protein sequence: CASSLLTAYGYTF.

The chain carries TRBV6-6 and TRBJ2-1; D is unresolved. Germline CDR1 is MNHNY and CDR2 is SVGAGI (reference sequence). The CDR3 runs 13 residues. Deletions cut 0 bases from V and 4 bases from J, with 4 bases between. The CDR3 DNA is TGTGCCAGCAGTTACTCGCGGTACAATGAGCAGTTCTTC. It encodes CASSYSRYNEQFF.